This note documents a single T cell receptor (beta chain) sequence. The sample belongs to a study of cytotoxic CD8 clonotypes in ibrutinib-treated CLL. Study-level background: Of the patients, roughly 10 were relapsed/refractory, 15 treatment-naive and 17 to 18 IGHV unmutated. With a range of 6 to 36, the median treatment time before response samples were taken was 12 to 13 months.

TCR beta library input comprised approximately 1.9 micrograms of genomic DNA from cryopreserved PBMCs. Germline V lookup: CDR1 SEHNR, CDR2 FQNEAQ (reference sequence). V gave up 10 bases and J gave up 7 bases, with 14 bases separating them. The CDR3 spans 11 residues. Sequenced by immunoSEQ multiplex PCR; TCRdb stores in-frame clones only, minus some. The sample has 250,000 to 350,000 clones; roughly four fifths are singletons. The material sequenced was PBMCs, taken at disease progression, from a patient treated with ibrutinib. The receptor was derived from a human donor with chronic lymphocytic leukemia. This chain connects TRBV7-9 to TRBJ2-7, with D uncertain. The CDR3 here is CAILQAEEQYF. For the CDR3, the DNA is TGTGCCATCCTCCAGGCAGAGGAGCAGTACTTC. Drawing the rest from reference TRBV7-9 and TRBJ2-7, the complete variable domain is DTGVSQNPRHKITKRGQNVTFRCDPISEHNRLYWYRQTLGQGPEFLTYFQNEAQLEKSRLLSDRFSAERPKGSFSTLEIQRTEQGDSAMYLCAILQAEEQYFGPGTRLTVT.